These 32 T cell receptor beta chains originate from one sample sequenced in a study of shared clonotypes between healthy human individuals (dated by TCRdb to 2019 to 2021). Receptors were amplified or captured by the immunoSEQ multiplex PCR assay. Held by TCRdb, this immuneACCESS table contains in-frame sequences only and omits some clones. Under half of the omission traces to an unresolved V gene where checked; the cause of the rest is unknown. Counted in this sample were approximately 1.5 million clones; about 98% of them appeared once. The ten largest clones capture about 0.42% of the sample. Input material: naive CD4+ T cells sorted from blood. This sample's cell subset or site label indicates: CD45RA+ positively selected. The receptors shown here come from a man aged 25-40 years in good health.

The rearrangement uses TRBV7-2 and TRBJ2-7; 8 bases match TRBD1. The CDR3 extends over 16 amino acids. The V gene's germline CDR1 is SGHTA and CDR2 FQGNSA. The V and J ends lost 2 bases and 5 bases, in that order; junction bases with no gene match: 11. The CDR3 sequence is CASSLRSGQGAHEQYF. DNA for the CDR3: TGTGCCAGCAGCTTAAGGTCCGGGCAGGGGGCACACGAGCAGTACTTC.

This chain connects TRBV4-1 to TRBJ2-2; D may be TRBD2 (5 bases). CDR1 is MGHRA and CDR2 is YSYEKL in the germline V gene. This CDR3 spans 16 amino acids. Trimming took 2 bases from V and 2 from J, leaving 12 bases between them. The CDR3, as DNA: TGCGCCAGCAGCCAAACTTGGGAGAAAAACACCGGGGAGCTGTTTTTT. This encodes CASSQTWEKNTGELFF.

In its sample, this clone was seen once. The V call is TRBV5-1, the J call TRBJ2-1; tentatively, D is TRBD1 (5 bases). CDR1 is SGHRS, CDR2 YFSETQ, per germline. The CDR3 is made up of 14 amino acids. V lost 0 bases to trimming and J lost 7 bases, with 11 bases between them. This chain's CDR3 is CASSLVSGWNEQFF. CDR3 nucleotide sequence: TGCGCCAGCAGCTTGGTTTCAGGGTGGAATGAGCAGTTCTTC.

The chain combines TRBV28 with TRBJ2-7; the match to TRBD2 covers 7 bases. The V and J ends lost 6 bases and 4 bases, in that order; junction bases with no gene match: 9. Germline V CDR1 and CDR2: MDHEN, SYDVKM. The CDR3 spans 14 residues. CDR3 sequence: CASRAPGTTYEQYF. Written as DNA, the CDR3 is TGTGCCAGCAGGGCTCCCGGGACTACTTACGAGCAGTACTTC.

The V and J genes are TRBV15 and TRBJ1-2, with TRBD1 identical over 8 bases. The ends lost 6 bases at V and 4 bases at J; junction bases unmatched: 7. The CDR3 length is 14 residues. The germline V gene encodes CDR1 LNHNV and CDR2 YYDKDF (reference sequence). Written as DNA, the CDR3 is TGTGCCACCAGGTCCACAGGGGGAAGCTATGGCTACACCTTC. It codes for CATRSTGGSYGYTF. Using reference TRBV15 and TRBJ1-2 for the parts outside the CDR3, the full variable domain is DAMVIQNPRYQVTQFGKPVTLSCSQTLNHNVMYWYQQKSSQAPKLLFHYYDKDFNNEADTPDNFQSRRPNTSFCFLDIRSPGLGDTAMYLCATRSTGGSYGYTFGSGTRLTVV.

This chain links TRBV19 with TRBJ1-1; D is undetermined. Trimming left V 1 base short and J 1 base short, with 7 bases between. CDR3 size: 14 residues. Germline lookup yields CDR1 LNHDA and CDR2 SQIVND (reference sequence). The CDR3: CASSIGLSNTEAFF. CDR3 DNA: TGTGCCAGTAGTATAGGATTATCGAACACTGAAGCTTTCTTT. The entire variable domain, with the rest obtained from reference TRBV19 and TRBJ1-1, is as follows: DGGITQSPKYLFRKEGQNVTLSCEQNLNHDAMYWYRQDPGQGLRLIYYSQIVNDFQKGDIAEGYSVSREKKESFPLTVTSAQKNPTAFYLCASSIGLSNTEAFFGQGTRLTVV.

The rearrangement links TRBV21-1 to TRBJ1-5. TRBV21-1 is tagged as a pseudogene. This CDR3 is built from 15 residues. CDR3 bases: TGTGCCAGCAGCAAAGATGACTTCGGGGATCAGCCCCAGCATTTT. Translation gives CASSKDDFGDQPQHF.

The CDR3 DNA sequence: TGTGCCAGCAGCGTAGCCGGGACTACCGTCGAGCAGTACTTC. As protein: CASSVAGTTVEQYF. V usage is TRBV9 and J usage is TRBJ2-7; 7 positions match TRBD2. Germline CDR1 is SGDLS and CDR2 is YYNGEE. The V gene end was trimmed by 0 bases and the J gene end by 6 bases; junction bases not matched to a gene: 6. The CDR3 is 14 residues long.

For this clone: Other nucleotide sequences from this sample produce the same CDR3. The chain combines TRBV5-1 with TRBJ2-7, with D possibly TRBD2 on 7 matching bases. V gave up 0 bases and J gave up 12 bases, with 16 bases separating them. The CDR3 covers 13 residues. Per the germline V gene, CDR1 is SGHRS and CDR2 is YFSETQ. The CDR3 coding sequence is TGCGCCAGCAGCTTGGAGGGTCGGGGGGCCGGGTACTTC. It codes for CASSLEGRGAGYF.

The V call is TRBV11-1, the J call TRBJ1-1, with D uncertain. Trimming took off 7 bases at V and 1 base at J, with 10 bases between the two ends. This CDR3 is built from 13 residues. The germline CDR1 and CDR2 sequences are SGHAT and FQDESV (reference sequence). The CDR3, as DNA: TGTGCCAGCAATGGCCCGGGGAACACTGAAGCTTTCTTT. This codes for CASNGPGNTEAFF.

This clone came up once. The V call is TRBV5-1, the J call TRBJ2-3; the match to TRBD2 covers 7 bases. V lost 4 bases and J lost 5; bases outside the gene matches: 4. The CDR3 has 13 amino acids. Germline CDR1 SGHRS, CDR2 YFSETQ. DNA of the CDR3: TGCGCCAGCAGCCGGGAGCGGGGAGATACGCAGTATTTT. This sequence encodes CASSRERGDTQYF.

In nucleotides, the CDR3 is TGCGCCAGCAGTCGGGTCGAACGGGAGCTGTTTTTT. Its protein product is CASSRVERELFF. The chain carries TRBV5-1 and TRBJ2-2; D is unresolved. Germline CDR1 reads SGHRS; CDR2 reads YFSETQ. V lost 5 bases, J lost 9 bases, and 11 bases lay in between. CDR3 size: 12 residues.

As regards this clone: The identical CDR3 is also encoded by other nucleotide sequences in the sample. The genes are TRBV5-1 and TRBJ2-3, with TRBD2 as a possible D gene (6 bases). CDR3 length: 14 amino acids. The germline gives CDR1 SGHRS, CDR2 YFSETQ. The V end was cut by 2 bases, the J end by 0 bases, with 7 bases between. In DNA, the CDR3 is TGCGCCAGCAGCTTAGGAGGGAGCACAGATACGCAGTATTTT. This codes for CASSLGGSTDTQYF.

J is TRBJ2-5 and V is TRBV4-3, with D possibly being TRBD2 (5 bases). With 0 bases removed from V and 0 bases from J, the gap between germline ends came to 17 bases. Germline lookup yields CDR1 LGHNA and CDR2 YSLEER. This CDR3 is built from 18 residues. The DNA of the CDR3 is TGCGCCAGCAGCCAAGATCGATCTCGCGGGTTGTACCAAGAGACCCAGTACTTC. Translation: CASSQDRSRGLYQETQYF.

The chain uses TRBV5-4 and TRBJ1-2; tentative D call: TRBD1 (5 bases). Trimming cost V 5 bases and J 3 bases, with 11 bases left between them. This CDR3 is 13 amino acids long. Germline loops: CDR1 SGHNT, CDR2 YYREEE (reference sequence). CDR3 sequence (DNA): TGTGCCAGCAGAAGGACGGGGGACTATGGCTACACCTTC. It encodes CASRRTGDYGYTF.

The rearrangement uses TRBV7-9 and TRBJ2-7, with D possibly being TRBD2 (6 bases). This CDR3 region has 12 residues. Deletions cut 5 bases from V and 3 bases from J, with 8 bases between. Germline V gives CDR1 SEHNR, CDR2 FQNEAQ (reference sequence). The CDR3 spells CASSAGIYEQYF. The CDR3 region has the DNA TGTGCCAGCAGCGCGGGGATCTACGAGCAGTACTTC.

This clone is a singleton in its sample. The chain joins TRBV29-1 to TRBJ1-1; D unresolved. Germline values: CDR1 SQVTM, CDR2 ANQGSEA. The CDR3 runs 11 residues. Trimming stripped 7 bases from V and 2 bases from J, with 8 bases between. For the CDR3, the DNA is TGCAGCGCCTATTACAACACTGAAGCTTTCTTT. It codes for CSAYYNTEAFF.

This sequence joins TRBV25-1 and TRBJ2-2; 9 nucleotides line up with TRBD2. Germline-derived CDR1 and CDR2 are MGHDK and SYGVNS. This CDR3 comprises 17 residues. Losses at the gene ends were 1 base for V and 4 bases for J; bases not matched to a gene: 7. The CDR3 DNA reads TGTGCCAGCAGTGAATCGCGGGAGGGCCTGAGCACCGGGGAGCTGTTTTTT. It yields the protein CASSESREGLSTGELFF. Looking up the rest from reference TRBV25-1 and TRBJ2-2 gives the full variable domain: EADIYQTPRYLVIGTGKKITLECSQTMGHDKMYWYQQDPGMELHLIHYSYGVNSTEKGDLSSESTVSRIRTEHFPLTLESARPSHTSQYLCASSESREGLSTGELFFGEGSRLTVL.

The chain is built from TRBV4-1 and TRBJ2-5; D ambiguous. The CDR3 is 13 amino acids. CDR1 and CDR2 from the germline V gene are MGHRA and YSYEKL. Trimming removed 5 bases from V and 1 base from J, with 8 bases in between. As DNA, the CDR3 is TGCGCCAGCAGCTTCTCACCCCAAGAGACCCAGTACTTC. Amino acid sequence: CASSFSPQETQYF.

This chain links TRBV7-6 with TRBJ1-1; 10 nucleotides agree with TRBD1. CDR1 is SGHVS, CDR2 FNYEAQ, per germline. The CDR3 extends over 17 amino acids. After removal of 1 base from V and 0 bases from J, the junction contained 5 bases not matched to a gene. This CDR3 reads CASSLESDRGLNTEAFF. CDR3 DNA: TGTGCCAGCAGCTTAGAGTCGGACAGGGGGTTGAACACTGAAGCTTTCTTT.

J is TRBJ1-1 and V is TRBV18; 8 bases map to TRBD1. The CDR3 totals 18 residues. With 3 bases clipped from V and 11 bases from J, the junction kept 23 bases outside the gene matches. Germline-derived CDR1 and CDR2 are KGHSH and LQKENI. The CDR3, as DNA: TGTGCCAGCTCACCGGGTCCAGGGGGCTCTTTTGGAGCCGTAGAGGCTTTCTTT. Encoded protein: CASSPGPGGSFGAVEAFF.

This rearrangement joins TRBV19 to TRBJ2-7; D is perhaps TRBD1 or TRBD2 (5 bases each). V dropped 1 base and J dropped 2 bases, with 12 bases sitting between them. The CDR3 sequence is 15 residues long. The germline V gene has CDR1 LNHDA and CDR2 SQIVND (reference sequence). CDR3 bases: TGTGCCAGTAGTATAGTTCCTGAGGGGCCCTACGAGCAGTACTTC. This gives the protein CASSIVPEGPYEQYF.

V and J are TRBV5-1 and TRBJ2-7; D unresolved. With 5 bases removed from V and 0 bases from J, the gap between germline ends came to 9 bases. This CDR3 contains 13 residues. Germline values: CDR1 SGHRS, CDR2 YFSETQ. CDR3 in amino acids: CASRGESSYEQYF. The DNA of the CDR3 is TGCGCCAGCAGAGGCGAGAGCTCCTACGAGCAGTACTTC.

This rearrangement joins TRBV5-4 to TRBJ1-4; D uncertain. Trimming removed 4 bases from V and 10 bases from J, with 17 bases in between. Germline V CDR1 and CDR2: SGHNT, YYREEE (reference sequence). The CDR3 sequence is 14 residues long. CDR3 DNA: TGTGCCAGCAGCGAGTGGTGGGCGAGCGGAAAACTGTTTTTT. It yields the protein CASSEWWASGKLFF.

The chain joins TRBV6-6 to TRBJ2-7; TRBD2 agrees at 14 bases. V trimming: 11 bases; J trimming: 3 bases; junction bases outside the gene matches: 0. This CDR3 spans 12 amino acids. Germline V gene lookup returns CDR1 MNHNY and CDR2 SVGAGI (reference sequence). CDR3 protein: CAGTSGSYEQYF. The CDR3 DNA follows: TGTGCCGGGACTAGCGGGAGCTACGAGCAGTACTTC.

The V and J genes are TRBV10-3 and TRBJ2-1; D is unresolved. The length of the CDR3 is 12 residues. CDR1 ENHRY and CDR2 SYGVKD come from the germline V gene. V shed 6 bases and J shed 4 bases, with 7 bases lying between them. The CDR3 sequence: CAISRLYNEQFF. DNA for the CDR3: TGTGCCATCAGCAGGCTGTACAATGAGCAGTTCTTC.

The genes are TRBV13 and TRBJ2-2; 7 bases fit TRBD2. This CDR3 is 17 amino acids long. The germline gives CDR1 PRHDT, CDR2 FYEKMQ (reference sequence). Trimming cost V 1 base and J 5 bases; bases outside gene matches: 10. The CDR3 region is CASSLVSGRERTGELFF. CDR3 nucleotides: TGTGCCAGCAGCTTAGTCTCGGGGCGGGAGCGGACCGGGGAGCTGTTTTTT.

The chain joins TRBV5-1 to TRBJ2-1; TRBD2 matches 14 bases. V lost 4 bases to trimming and J lost 2 bases; unmatched junction nucleotides: 8. CDR3 length: 18 amino acids. Looked up from germline, CDR1 is SGHRS and CDR2 is YFSETQ. The CDR3: CASSPGLAGGPPYNEQFF. The CDR3 DNA follows: TGCGCCAGCAGCCCCGGACTAGCGGGAGGCCCGCCCTACAATGAGCAGTTCTTC.

This chain links TRBV19 with TRBJ1-1; 9 nucleotides line up with TRBD1. Germline V gene data show CDR1 as LNHDA and CDR2 as SQIVND (reference sequence). The CDR3 consists of 16 residues. V lost 5 bases to trimming and J lost 0 bases; unmatched junction nucleotides: 7. The CDR3 DNA reads TGTGCCAGTAGTCCGCGGACAGGGGCAATGAACACTGAAGCTTTCTTT. Encoded protein: CASSPRTGAMNTEAFF. Combining the CDR3 with reference TRBV19 and TRBJ1-1 gives the whole variable domain DGGITQSPKYLFRKEGQNVTLSCEQNLNHDAMYWYRQDPGQGLRLIYYSQIVNDFQKGDIAEGYSVSREKKESFPLTVTSAQKNPTAFYLCASSPRTGAMNTEAFFGQGTRLTVV.

The chain is built from TRBV28 and TRBJ2-3; 12 nucleotides agree with TRBD1. Germline loops: CDR1 MDHEN, CDR2 SYDVKM. J lost 4 bases, V lost 7 bases, and 9 bases had no gene match. The CDR3 contains 16 residues. The chain's CDR3 is CASTFWGTGGADTQYF. Written as DNA, the CDR3 is TGTGCCAGCACTTTCTGGGGGACAGGGGGCGCAGATACGCAGTATTTT.

The chain is built from TRBV11-2 and TRBJ2-7, with TRBD2 matching over 9 bases. Germline assignment: CDR1 SGHAT and CDR2 FQNNGV. The V and J ends lost 0 bases and 3 bases, in that order; junction bases with no gene match: 12. The CDR3 extends over 18 amino acids. The DNA of the CDR3 is TGTGCCAGCAGCTTAGAGGGGTCGATTAGCGGGAGTATCTACGAGCAGTACTTC. This translates into CASSLEGSISGSIYEQYF. Filled out from reference TRBV11-2 and TRBJ2-7, the complete variable domain reads EAGVAQSPRYKIIEKRQSVAFWCNPISGHATLYWYQQILGQGPKLLIQFQNNGVVDDSQLPKDRFSAERLKGVDSTLKIQPAKLEDSAVYLCASSLEGSISGSIYEQYFGPGTRLTVT.

The J gene is TRBJ1-5, the V gene TRBV15, with D perhaps matching TRBD1 (6 bases). V lost 0 bases and J 6 bases, leaving 9 bases between the germline ends. The germline CDR1 and CDR2 sequences are LNHNV and YYDKDF (reference sequence). The CDR3 spans 14 residues. CDR3 sequence: CATSRDGDIQPQHF. The CDR3 coding sequence is TGTGCCACCAGCAGAGATGGGGACATTCAGCCCCAGCATTTT.